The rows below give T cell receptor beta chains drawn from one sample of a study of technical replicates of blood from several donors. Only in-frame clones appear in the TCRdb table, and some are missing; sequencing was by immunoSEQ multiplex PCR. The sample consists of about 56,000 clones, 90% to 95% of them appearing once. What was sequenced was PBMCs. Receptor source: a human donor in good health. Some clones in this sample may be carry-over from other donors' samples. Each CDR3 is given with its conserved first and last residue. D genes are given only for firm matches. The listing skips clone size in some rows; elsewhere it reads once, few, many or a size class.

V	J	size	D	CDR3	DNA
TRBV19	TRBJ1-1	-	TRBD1	CASSPGQDRTEAFF	TGTGCCAGTAGCCCGGGACAGGATAGGACTGAAGCTTTCTTT
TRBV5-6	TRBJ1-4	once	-	CASSPTGGTNEKLFF	TGTGCCAGCAGTCCGACGGGGGGCACTAATGAAAAACTGTTTTTT
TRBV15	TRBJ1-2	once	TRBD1	CATSRDWPGQGNGYTF	TGTGCCACCAGCAGAGATTGGCCGGGACAGGGTAATGGCTACACCTTC
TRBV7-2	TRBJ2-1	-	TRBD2	CASSLVYGTSNEQFF	TGTGCCAGCAGCTTAGTTTACGGGACTAGCAATGAGCAGTTCTTC
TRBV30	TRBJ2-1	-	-	CAWSMTNNEQFF	TGTGCCTGGAGTATGACTAACAATGAGCAGTTCTTC
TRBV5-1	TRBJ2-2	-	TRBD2	CASSPPAGEAGELFF	TGCGCCAGCAGCCCGCCAGCGGGGGAGGCCGGGGAGCTGTTTTTT
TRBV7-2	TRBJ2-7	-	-	CASSRSSYEQYF	TGTGCCAGCAGCCGCAGCTCCTACGAGCAGTACTTC
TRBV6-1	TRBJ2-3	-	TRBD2	CASSRLAGGGDTQYF	TGTGCCAGCAGTCGACTAGCGGGGGGCGGAGATACGCAGTATTTT
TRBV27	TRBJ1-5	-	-	CASSLLGARDQPQHF	TGTGCCAGCAGTTTATTGGGGGCGCGGGATCAGCCCCAGCATTTT
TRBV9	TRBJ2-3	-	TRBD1	CASSSQQGSTDTQYF	TGTGCCAGCAGCTCCCAACAGGGGTCCACAGATACGCAGTATTTT
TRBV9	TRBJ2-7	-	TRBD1	CASSSHQTGYEQYF	TGTGCCAGCAGCTCCCACCAGACAGGGTACGAGCAGTACTTC
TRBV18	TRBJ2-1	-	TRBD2	CASSPLAGVPNEQFF	TGTGCCAGCTCACCTTTAGCGGGAGTACCCAATGAGCAGTTCTTC
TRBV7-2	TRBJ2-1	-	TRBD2	CASSPTSGRWGEQFF	TGTGCCAGCAGCCCTACTAGCGGGCGATGGGGTGAGCAGTTCTTC